This TCR beta chain was obtained from a study of PD-L1 blockade in urothelial cancer. Study-wide results and caveats: Clones that were tumor-associated expanded more in the blood of durable-benefit patients at 3 weeks.

Each PCR reaction had synthetic TCR analog templates spiked into it. This table comes from immunoSEQ multiplex PCR, and its TCRdb copy is limited to in-frame clones, with some not included. The sample comprises 75,000 to 100,000 clones, less than 90% of which are singletons, and 8.4% rests with the top ten. Notes on this clone: The antigen is undetermined.

Germline V lookup: CDR1 MGHDK, CDR2 SYGVNS. The trim removed 0 bases at V and 3 bases at J, leaving 10 bases unmatched. The CDR3 is made up of 18 amino acids. Time point of the sample: peripheral blood 6 weeks after treatment start. The chain recombines TRBV25-1 with TRBJ2-2; 7 nucleotides line up with TRBD1. The TCR originated in a man between 65 and 85 years old with urothelial cancer. The starting material was PBMCs, obtained around atezolizumab (anti-PD-L1) treatment. The CDR3 nucleotides are TGTGCCAGCAGTGAATATAGTGGGGCAGGGGGAGACACCGGGGAGCTGTTTTTT. Protein product: CASSEYSGAGGDTGELFF.